A single sample gave rise to the 22 T cell receptor beta chains below, sequenced in a study of CD8+ T cells in alopecia areata. RNA, once extracted, was reverse transcribed into cDNA for use as the sequencing template. Sequencing was performed with immunoSEQ multiplex PCR; in TCRdb, only in-frame clones are kept and a portion is missing. Here the sample spans about 180,000 clones, less than 75% being singletons. Sequencing was performed on CD8+ T cells sorted from blood, taken at week 0. These receptors all stem from a human donor with alopecia areata.

This CDR3 is CASSVGTGYQMGLGSTDTQYF. DNA of the CDR3: TGTGCCAGCAGCGTAGGGACAGGCTACCAAATGGGGCTAGGTAGCACAGATACGCAGTATTTT. This chain links TRBV9 with TRBJ2-3; TRBD1 matches 7 bases. The CDR3 spans 21 residues. Germline CDR1 SGDLS, CDR2 YYNGEE. The V and J ends lost 0 bases and 0 bases, in that order; junction bases with no gene match: 19.

The chain combines TRBV30 with TRBJ1-1; D is possibly TRBD1 (5 bases). The CDR3 covers 11 residues. The germline CDR1 and CDR2 sequences are GTSNPN and SVGIG (reference sequence). Trimming shortened V by 4 bases and J by 8 bases, and 11 bases separated the two germline ends. This CDR3 is CAWIGTVEAFF. CDR3 nucleotide sequence: TGTGCCTGGATTGGGACTGTAGAAGCTTTCTTT.

This clone was seen once. This chain links TRBV2 with TRBJ1-2; D is possibly TRBD1 (6 bases). CDR3 length equals 12 residues. Germline loops: CDR1 SNHLY, CDR2 FYNNEI. Trimming removed 6 bases from V and 5 bases from J, with 10 bases in between. CDR3 DNA sequence: TGTGCCAGCAGGTGGAGGGGGTATGGCTACACCTTC. This encodes CASRWRGYGYTF.

The V gene is TRBV13, the J gene TRBJ2-7; D ambiguous. The CDR3 contains 13 residues. Germline CDR1 PRHDT, CDR2 FYEKMQ (reference sequence). Trimming pared 5 bases from V and 5 bases from J, leaving 13 bases between. CDR3 nucleotide sequence: TGTGCCAGCAGCCAAACTTTTTCTGACGAGCAGTACTTC. Amino acid sequence: CASSQTFSDEQYF.

There are a few counts of this clone. The chain is built from TRBV5-1 and TRBJ2-1; D uncertain. This CDR3 spans 14 amino acids. Trimming took off 3 bases at V and 2 bases at J, with 9 bases between the two ends. CDR1 is SGHRS and CDR2 is YFSETQ in the germline V gene. The CDR3: CASSSAAPYNEQFF. The CDR3 DNA is TGCGCCAGCAGCTCGGCGGCCCCCTACAATGAGCAGTTCTTC.

This rearrangement joins TRBV9 to TRBJ1-2; 12 positions match TRBD1. The CDR3 loop spans 15 amino acids. V shed 1 base, J shed 13 bases, and the junction held 11 bases outside the gene matches. The germline CDR1 and CDR2 sequences are SGDLS and YYNGEE. The CDR3 nucleotides are TGTGCCAGCAGCGTATCGGGACAGGGGGCTCGAGGGTGCACCTTC. Protein: CASSVSGQGARGCTF.

The genes are TRBV28 and TRBJ2-7; weak D call: TRBD2 (6 bases). Trimming took off 1 base at V and 0 bases at J, with 13 bases between the two ends. CDR1 and CDR2 from the germline V gene are MDHEN and SYDVKM. The CDR3 extends over 16 amino acids. The CDR3 DNA reads TGTGCCAGCAGTTTATTTGAGTCGGGGGACTCCTACGAGCAGTACTTC. Protein sequence: CASSLFESGDSYEQYF.

The chain is built from TRBV29-1 and TRBJ2-7, with TRBD2 matching 10 bases. The CDR3 extends over 15 amino acids. V shed 7 bases, J shed 5 bases, and the junction held 14 bases outside the gene matches. Germline-derived CDR1 and CDR2 are SQVTM and ANQGSEA. This chain's CDR3 is CSATESGGGLDEQYF. CDR3 sequence (DNA): TGCAGCGCCACGGAGAGCGGGGGGGGTCTTGACGAGCAGTACTTC.

This chain connects TRBV5-6 to TRBJ2-2; 12 bases map to TRBD1. The CDR3 has 16 amino acids. CDR1 and CDR2 (germline): SGHDT, YYEEEE. V shed 3 bases, J shed 3 bases, and the junction held 3 bases outside the gene matches. The CDR3 DNA is TGTGCCAGCAGCTACCGGGACAGGGGGCACACCGGGGAGCTGTTTTTT. Translated, it gives CASSYRDRGHTGELFF. Full variable domain (remainder filled in from reference TRBV5-6 and TRBJ2-2): DAGVTQSPTHLIKTRGQQVTLRCSPKSGHDTVSWYQQALGQGPQFIFQYYEEEERQRGNFPDRFSGHQFPNYSSELNVNALLLGDSALYLCASSYRDRGHTGELFFGEGSRLTVL.

The chain uses TRBV4-1 and TRBJ1-6, with D hard to call. The germline gives CDR1 MGHRA, CDR2 YSYEKL. The length of the CDR3 is 15 residues. V lost 0 bases, J lost 7 bases, and 10 bases lay in between. DNA of the CDR3: TGCGCCAGCAGCCAAGAAGTCAGTCTGAATTCACCCCTCCACTTT. Its translation: CASSQEVSLNSPLHF.

This rearrangement joins TRBV6-1 to TRBJ2-7, with 11 bases that match TRBD2. The V gene end was trimmed by 0 bases and the J gene end by 4 bases; junction bases not matched to a gene: 5. Germline V gene lookup returns CDR1 MNHNS and CDR2 SASEGT. The CDR3 is made up of 16 amino acids. The CDR3 sequence: CASSEAVAGGYYEQYF. The CDR3 DNA is TGTGCCAGCAGTGAAGCTGTAGCGGGGGGGTATTACGAGCAGTACTTC.

V usage is TRBV5-1 and J usage is TRBJ2-7, with 11 bases that match TRBD2. V was pared by 3 bases and J by 0 bases, with 8 bases of the junction left unmatched. Per the germline V gene, CDR1 is SGHRS and CDR2 is YFSETQ. The CDR3 runs to 17 residues. This chain's CDR3 is CASSSKTSGGPSYEQYF. CDR3 nucleotides: TGCGCCAGCAGCTCAAAAACTAGCGGGGGCCCCTCCTACGAGCAGTACTTC.

This chain joins TRBV7-9 and TRBJ1-1, with 7 nucleotides matching TRBD1. The trim removed 2 bases at V and 3 bases at J, leaving 6 bases unmatched. Germline CDR1 is SEHNR and CDR2 is FQNEAQ (reference sequence). The CDR3 is 15 residues long. This CDR3 is CASSLIDRADTEAFF. In DNA, the CDR3 is TGTGCCAGCAGCTTAATAGACAGGGCCGACACTGAAGCTTTCTTT.

V is TRBV13 and J is TRBJ2-7, with D maybe TRBD1 (6 bases). The V end lost 5 bases, the J end lost 0 bases, and 8 bases lay between the germline ends. Germline CDR1 reads PRHDT; CDR2 reads FYEKMQ (reference sequence). The CDR3 covers 13 residues. Written as DNA, the CDR3 is TGTGCCAGCAGCGACAGGTCCTCCTACGAGCAGTACTTC. This translates into CASSDRSSYEQYF.

The rearrangement links TRBV2 to TRBJ1-5; D ambiguous. Germline loops: CDR1 SNHLY, CDR2 FYNNEI. Between the trimmed V and J ends, which lost 4 bases and 4 bases, there was a span of 8 bases. The CDR3 has 13 residues. The CDR3 nucleotides are TGTGCCAGCAGTGTGGGCAGGAATCAGCCCCAGCATTTT. It yields the protein CASSVGRNQPQHF. Full variable domain (rest looked up from reference TRBV2 and TRBJ1-5): EPEVTQTPSHQVTQMGQEVILRCVPISNHLYFYWYRQILGQKVEFLVSFYNNEISEKSEIFDDQFSVERPDGSNFTLKIRSTKLEDSAMYFCASSVGRNQPQHFGDGTRLSIL.

This clone was recorded a few times. The rearrangement uses TRBV7-9 and TRBJ2-1, with D possibly TRBD1 on 5 matching bases. The V and J ends lost 10 bases and 0 bases respectively, with 16 bases between them. CDR1 and CDR2 (germline): SEHNR, FQNEAQ (reference sequence). The CDR3 is 15 residues long. Here the CDR3 reads CATAPTDSSYNEQFF. CDR3 DNA: TGTGCCACCGCGCCGACAGACAGCTCCTACAATGAGCAGTTCTTC.

The V gene is TRBV1, the J gene TRBJ2-7; TRBD1, as called in the table, went unchecked against the DNA. TRBV1 is assigned pseudogene status. This CDR3 spans 16 amino acids. The CDR3, as DNA: TGCACCAGCAGCCCTGGGGCCCGACAGGGGACCTACGAGCAGTACTTC. Translated, it gives CTSSPGARQGTYEQYF.

In this sample, this clone turned up a few times. The genes are TRBV5-1 and TRBJ2-1; tentative D call: TRBD2 (5 bases). The CDR3 loop spans 12 amino acids. Per germline, CDR1 SGHRS and CDR2 YFSETQ. V lost 4 bases and J lost 8, with 10 bases in between. DNA for the CDR3: TGCGCCAGCAGCCTGGGGAGTTATGAGCAGTTCTTC. Amino acids: CASSLGSYEQFF.

The rearrangement uses TRBV2 and TRBJ2-7; D not certain. The CDR3 loop spans 13 amino acids. The ends were cut back, 5 bases at V and 3 bases at J, with 11 bases in the middle. Germline V gives CDR1 SNHLY, CDR2 FYNNEI. The CDR3 DNA follows: TGTGCCAGCAGTCCCCCGTCGGTCTACGAGCAGTACTTC. Amino acids: CASSPPSVYEQYF.

The chain uses TRBV5-6 and TRBJ2-7; TRBD1 aligns across 7 bases. The CDR3 loop spans 18 amino acids. Per germline, CDR1 SGHDT and CDR2 YYEEEE. Trimming took 4 bases from V and 2 from J; bases not matched to a gene: 18. The CDR3 DNA sequence: TGTGCCAGCAGCCACCGACAGGGCCCTATATTAAATCCCTACGAGCAGTACTTC. Translating it yields CASSHRQGPILNPYEQYF.

The rearrangement uses TRBV2 and TRBJ2-7; TRBD1 or TRBD2 may be the D gene (5 bases each). From germline, CDR1 is SNHLY and CDR2 FYNNEI. CDR3 length: 12 amino acids. The V end lost 7 bases, the J end lost 3 bases, and 10 bases lay between the germline ends. This CDR3 reads CASTGALYEQYF. CDR3 sequence (DNA): TGTGCCAGCACCGGGGCCCTCTACGAGCAGTACTTC. The full variable domain, in which reference TRBV2 and TRBJ2-7 provide the parts outside the CDR3, is EPEVTQTPSHQVTQMGQEVILRCVPISNHLYFYWYRQILGQKVEFLVSFYNNEISEKSEIFDDQFSVERPDGSNFTLKIRSTKLEDSAMYFCASTGALYEQYFGPGTRLTVT.

In this sample, this clone turned up a few times. This chain links TRBV5-1 with TRBJ2-1; D not certain. CDR1 is SGHRS, CDR2 YFSETQ, per germline. The CDR3 loop spans 15 amino acids. V was clipped by 0 bases and J by 4 bases, with 11 bases between them. The CDR3 here is CASSLEVAVYNEQFF. The CDR3 region has the DNA TGCGCCAGCAGCTTGGAAGTAGCAGTTTACAATGAGCAGTTCTTC.